These T cell receptor beta chains were read from a single sample in a study of T cell changes during pregnancy in multiple sclerosis. Method: immunoSEQ multiplex PCR; TCRdb's copy keeps in-frame clones and lacks some. Of about 100,000 clones listed, about 92% are singletons. The specimen was peripheral blood, collected after pregnancy. Receptor source: a female donor with multiple sclerosis, enrolled in a pregnancy study. The CDR3 runs from the conserved cysteine through the conserved F or W. D genes are given only for firm matches. Clone size appears in some rows only: once, few, many, or a class for an expanded clone.

V gene	clone size	J gene	D gene	CDR3 DNA	CDR3 protein
TRBV5-5	.	TRBJ2-7	.	TGTGCCAGCAGCTTGCAGGGGAGCTCCTACGAGCAGTACTTC	CASSLQGSSYEQYF
TRBV28	.	TRBJ2-3	.	TGTGCCAGCAGTTTAGGCGGGACAGATACGCAGTATTTT	CASSLGGTDTQYF
TRBV9	.	TRBJ2-3	TRBD2	TGTGCCAGCAGCGCGGGACTAGCGGGATTCACAGATACGCAGTATTTT	CASSAGLAGFTDTQYF
TRBV10-3	.	TRBJ1-1	TRBD1	TGTGCCAGCCGGGACAGGGATTTGAATACTGAAGCTTTCTTT	CASRDRDLNTEAFF
TRBV30	.	TRBJ2-7	.	TGTGCCTGGCTGCGTCCCCCCGGGTCCGAGCAGTACTTC	CAWLRPPGSEQYF
TRBV7-9	few	TRBJ1-5	TRBD1	TGTGCCAGCAGCGCTCAGGGGGGCAGCAATCAGCCCCAGCATTTT	CASSAQGGSNQPQHF
TRBV7-9	.	TRBJ1-1	.	TGTGCCAGCAGCGAAGTTCAGTATAATACTTTCTTT	CASSEVQYNTFF
TRBV18	.	TRBJ2-3	.	TGTGCCAGCTCTCAGCTAGCCGGCACAGATACGCAGTATTTT	CASSQLAGTDTQYF
TRBV5-5	few	TRBJ1-2	.	TGTGCCAGCAGCTTGGACAGGGCTAACTATGGCTACACCTTC	CASSLDRANYGYTF
TRBV28	.	TRBJ2-1	.	TGTGCCACTGGGGGCCAGAGCTCCTACAATGAGCAGTTCTTC	CATGGQSSYNEQFF
TRBV25-1	.	TRBJ2-6	.	TGTGCCAGCAGTGTGAGCAGGTCTGGGGCCAACGTCCTGACTTTC	CASSVSRSGANVLTF
TRBV30	many	TRBJ2-3	TRBD2	TGTGCCTGGAGTCCCCCGGGACTAGCGGATATCACAGATACGCAGTATTTT	CAWSPPGLADITDTQYF
TRBV5-8	.	TRBJ2-7	TRBD1	TGTGCCAGCAGCTTACAGACAGGGTCCTACGAGCAGTACTTC	CASSLQTGSYEQYF
TRBV7-8	.	TRBJ2-7	.	TGTGCCAGCAGCTTATCGGACAACTACGAGCAGTACTTC	CASSLSDNYEQYF
TRBV5-5	.	TRBJ2-3	TRBD2	TGTGCCAGCAGCCAGGGACTAGAGGTCGCAGATACGCAGTATTTT	CASSQGLEVADTQYF
TRBV9	.	TRBJ2-2	TRBD2	TGTGCCAGCAATATAGCGGGAGCCGGGGAGCTGTTTTTT	CASNIAGAGELFF
TRBV4-3	.	TRBJ2-6	.	TGCGCCAGCAGCGTTGACAGGCACTCTGGGGCCAACGTCCTGACTTTC	CASSVDRHSGANVLTF
TRBV2	few	TRBJ1-1	.	TGTGCCAGCAGTTGGGGGGTAGTTGGCACTGAAGCTTTCTTT	CASSWGVVGTEAFF
TRBV29-1	.	TRBJ2-4	.	TGCAGCGTTGCCGGCCGGAGCAAAAACATTCAGTACTTC	CSVAGRSKNIQYF
TRBV28	.	TRBJ1-6	TRBD1	TGTGCCAGCAGTTTTCCCGGGACAGGGTTTTGGTATTCACCCCTCCACTTT	CASSFPGTGFWYSPLHF
TRBV2	.	TRBJ2-5	.	TGTGCCAGCGGGGGCCGCGGGGAGACCCAGTACTTC	CASGGRGETQYF
TRBV30	.	TRBJ2-7	TRBD1	TGTGCCTGGAGCTCGGGACAGGGGGCCTACGAGCAGTACTTC	CAWSSGQGAYEQYF
TRBV5-5	.	TRBJ2-7	TRBD1	TGTGCCAGCAGCTTGGCGACAGGGGGATCCTACGAGCAGTACTTC	CASSLATGGSYEQYF
TRBV30	.	TRBJ2-7	TRBD1	TGTGCCTGGAGTCCCCACGGAGGGGACAGGGTGTTGTTGGGGCAGTACTTC	CAWSPHGGDRVLLGQYF
TRBV5-4	once	TRBJ1-1	TRBD1	TGTGCCAGCAGCTCGACAGGGCGGGACACTGAAGCTTTCTTT	CASSSTGRDTEAFF
TRBV7-8	.	TRBJ2-3	TRBD1	TGTGCCAGCAGCTCAGGGACAGTTTTCGATACGCAGTATTTT	CASSSGTVFDTQYF
TRBV7-2	.	TRBJ1-2	TRBD1	TGTGCCAGCAGCTTAGCGGGACAGAGTATAGTCGGCTACACCTTC	CASSLAGQSIVGYTF
TRBV4-2	.	TRBJ1-1	.	TGTGCCAGCAGCCAAGATCGCGCAGGGAACACTGAAGCTTTCTTT	CASSQDRAGNTEAFF
TRBV18	.	TRBJ2-7	.	TGTGCCAGCTCACCAAATACCGGGGAGTCCTACGAGCAGTACTTC	CASSPNTGESYEQYF
TRBV15	.	TRBJ2-7	TRBD2	TGTGCCACCAGCAACTCATGGGGGGGTACCTACGAGCAGTACTTC	CATSNSWGGTYEQYF
TRBV6-4	.	TRBJ2-7	.	TGTGCCAGCAGTGACTCACTCAATCTACGGAGCTACGAGCAGTACTTC	CASSDSLNLRSYEQYF
TRBV9	.	TRBJ2-4	TRBD2	TGTGCCAGCAGCGTGGGCGGGAGCGGAAAAAACATTCAGTACTTC	CASSVGGSGKNIQYF
TRBV4-3	.	TRBJ2-7	TRBD1	TGCGCCAGCAGCCTAGACGGACAGGGTTTCTACGAGCAGTACTTC	CASSLDGQGFYEQYF
TRBV10-2	.	TRBJ1-5	.	TGCGCCAGCAGGACAGCAGAAACACGCAATCAGCCCCAGCATTTT	CASRTAETRNQPQHF
TRBV27	.	TRBJ2-7	.	TGTGCCAGCGGGGAGATCTACGAGCAGTACTTC	CASGEIYEQYF
TRBV7-9	few	TRBJ2-7	TRBD2	TGTGCCAGCAGCACAATGGGGACTAGCGGGGAGCAGTACTTC	CASSTMGTSGEQYF
TRBV15	.	TRBJ2-4	TRBD1	TGTGCCACCAGCAGCCCCCGCGACAGGGTCGCGCTAGCCAAAAACATTCAGTACTTC	CATSSPRDRVALAKNIQYF
TRBV19	.	TRBJ1-6	TRBD1	TGTGCCAGTAGTGCCCAGACAGGGGAGAGATCACCCCTCCACTTT	CASSAQTGERSPLHF
TRBV19	.	TRBJ1-5	TRBD1	TGTGCCAGTAGTATGGAAGGCAGGGGGAATCAGCCCCAGCATTTT	CASSMEGRGNQPQHF
TRBV7-8	.	TRBJ2-7	TRBD1	TGTGCCAGCAGGACAGGGGGTGGGGTCGAGCAGTACTTC	CASRTGGGVEQYF
TRBV13	.	TRBJ2-5	.	TGTGCCAGCAGCGCAGGGAAAGAGACCCAGTACTTC	CASSAGKETQYF
TRBV18	.	TRBJ2-5	.	TGTGCCAGCTCACTAAAAAACCAAGAGACCCAGTACTTC	CASSLKNQETQYF
TRBV5-1	once	TRBJ1-2	TRBD1	TGCGCCAGCAGCTTGGATTCAGGGGGCAGTAATGGCTACACCTTC	CASSLDSGGSNGYTF
TRBV29-1	.	TRBJ2-1	.	TGCAGCGTCGAGGGGGCAGGGACTCTCGGGGAGCAGTTCTTC	CSVEGAGTLGEQFF
TRBV7-2	.	TRBJ2-5	TRBD1	TGTGCCAGCAGGAAACAGGGGGCAATACAAGAGACCCAGTACTTC	CASRKQGAIQETQYF
TRBV2	.	TRBJ2-3	.	TGTGCCAGCCGATTCGCCGTTGACAGTAGCACAGATACGCAGTATTTT	CASRFAVDSSTDTQYF
TRBV28	once	TRBJ2-2	.	TGTGCCAGCAGGGGAGGTAGCACCGGGGAGCTGTTTTTT	CASRGGSTGELFF
TRBV11-3	.	TRBJ2-3	TRBD1	TGTGCCAGCAGCCCCCGGGGACAGGGGGCATTCACAGATACGCAGTATTTT	CASSPRGQGAFTDTQYF
TRBV5-6	.	TRBJ1-2	TRBD1	TGTGCCAGCAGCGCTGTCGGGACAGGGGGCCTGGCCTCCTATGGCTACACCTTC	CASSAVGTGGLASYGYTF
TRBV29-1	.	TRBJ2-1	.	TGCAGCGCCGGGGGTAATGAGCAGTTCTTC	CSAGGNEQFF
TRBV7-6	once	TRBJ1-5	.	TGTGCCAGCAGCCCGTCAACAGGAAGCAATCAGCCCCAGCATTTT	CASSPSTGSNQPQHF